This T cell receptor beta chain was recorded in a study of blood T cell repertoires in COVID-19 (dated by TCRdb to 2018 to 2021). General notes on the study: Samples from collaborators originated in the United States, Italy and Spain and spanned both the acute and convalescent phases of COVID-19. The sample metadata nearly always contained a de-identified subject ID, COVID-19 status, age in years and sex. Where available, HLA class I and class II types were taken from metadata supplied by the sample provider and were not determined by assay-based typing. The repertoires were released in a freely available public database meant as a resource for research on the immune response to SARS-CoV-2. The dataset comprised deeply sampled blood TCRbeta repertoires from subjects exposed to, actively infected with, or recovered from COVID-19. Samples came from the ongoing ImmuneRACE study (first 160 participants) plus 1,254 subjects from 6 global collaborators. The material from the prospective study consisted of cDNA or gDNA derived from T cells, B-cell-depleted T cells, or PBMCs.

As for this clone: What antigen it recognizes has not been identified. Base qualities are not at hand, and no much larger clone is one base apart.

Each collaborating institution followed its own protocols to collect whole blood in K2EDTA tubes. For TCRbeta analysis, collaborators shipped samples in one of three forms: frozen whole blood, isolated PBMCs, or DNA extracted from either of those sample types. CDR3 length: 15 amino acids, cysteine to phenylalanine. The only DNA kept is the CDR3, 45 bases in frame from the first base. The germline V gene yields MGHRA for CDR1 and YSYEKL for CDR2. V is cut by 4 bases and J by 2 bases, and the space between the germline ends is 11 bases. Overall results and qualifications from the work: The quantity of clinical and demographic metadata differed by source and by participant and was supplied without curation.

TCRbeta CDR3 regions were amplified from genomic DNA using the immunoSEQ Assay, a bias-controlled multiplex PCR. The study's own analysis went as follows. The number of nucleated cells in each sample was estimated from the amplification of reference gene primers within the assay. Sequence reads were collapsed and filtered to measure the absolute abundance of every unique TCRbeta CDR3 rearrangement. For each sample, productive Simpson clonality was calculated as the square root of Simpson's diversity index over productive rearrangements. Drawn from immuneACCESS, this table holds only the in-frame rearrangements with V and J called that TCRdb kept. Clones are partly lost; checked studies trace under half to an unresolved V gene and leave the rest unexplained. For V, J and clone size, that table is used; D and trimming come from the DNA. In all, the sample holds about 180,000 clones, and approximately 79% of those were seen once. The ten largest clones capture roughly 28% of the sample.

This clonotype was obtained from a woman in her 70s with acute or convalescent COVID-19. The rearrangement joined TRBV4-1 to TRBJ1-4, and the D gene may be TRBD1, 5 bases matching. The sequencing input was peripheral blood. The CDR3 protein: CASSPRQWTNEKLFF. The DNA sequence follows: TGCGCCAGCAGCCCGCGACAGTGGACTAATGAAAAACTGTTTTTT.